This T cell receptor (beta chain) appears in the sequencing data of a study of blood T cell repertoires in COVID-19. Study as a whole: Some COVID-19 samples were acute and others convalescent; all came from the United States, Italy and Spain. PBMCs, B-cell-depleted T cells, or T cells provided the cDNA or gDNA that made up the material.

Deletions cut 5 bases from V and 0 bases from J, with 12 bases between. CDR1 SGHDT and CDR2 YYEEEE come from the germline V gene. This CDR3 has 16 residues. Enrolment of Seattle patients took place during active infection, and they were followed longitudinally. Using immunoSEQ multiplex PCR, the repertoire was profiled, and TCRdb retains in-frame clones only, with some absent. The sample shows approximately 190,000 clones, 82% of them seen only once. Sequenced material: peripheral blood. V usage is TRBV5-6 and J usage is TRBJ1-6, with D tentatively TRBD1 (6 bases). The source is a woman aged 55-75 years with COVID-19, enrolled during active disease. CDR3 DNA sequence: TGTGCCAGCAGGGACAGCCGCAGCTCCTATAATTCACCCCTCCACTTT. It codes for CASRDSRSSYNSPLHF. Filled out from reference TRBV5-6 and TRBJ1-6, the complete variable domain reads DAGVTQSPTHLIKTRGQQVTLRCSPKSGHDTVSWYQQALGQGPQFIFQYYEEEERQRGNFPDRFSGHQFPNYSSELNVNALLLGDSALYLCASRDSRSSYNSPLHFGNGTRLTVT.